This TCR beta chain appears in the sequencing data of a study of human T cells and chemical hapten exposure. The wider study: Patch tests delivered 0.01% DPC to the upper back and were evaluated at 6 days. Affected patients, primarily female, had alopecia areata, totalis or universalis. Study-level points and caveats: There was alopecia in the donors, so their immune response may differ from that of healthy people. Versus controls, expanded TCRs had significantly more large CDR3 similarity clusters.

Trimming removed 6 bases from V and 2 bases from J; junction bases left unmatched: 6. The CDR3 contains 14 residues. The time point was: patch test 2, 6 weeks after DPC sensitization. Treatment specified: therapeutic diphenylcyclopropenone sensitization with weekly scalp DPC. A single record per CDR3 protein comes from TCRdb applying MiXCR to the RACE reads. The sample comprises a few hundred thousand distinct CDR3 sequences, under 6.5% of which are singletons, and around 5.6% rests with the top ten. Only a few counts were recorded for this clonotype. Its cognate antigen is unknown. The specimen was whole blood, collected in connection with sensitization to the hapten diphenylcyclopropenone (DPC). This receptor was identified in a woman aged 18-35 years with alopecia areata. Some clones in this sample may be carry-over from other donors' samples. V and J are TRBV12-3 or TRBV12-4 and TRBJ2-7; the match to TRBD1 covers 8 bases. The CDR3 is CASSPVTGAYEQYF. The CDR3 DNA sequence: TGTGCCAGCAGCCCGGTGACAGGGGCCTACGAGCAGTACTTC.